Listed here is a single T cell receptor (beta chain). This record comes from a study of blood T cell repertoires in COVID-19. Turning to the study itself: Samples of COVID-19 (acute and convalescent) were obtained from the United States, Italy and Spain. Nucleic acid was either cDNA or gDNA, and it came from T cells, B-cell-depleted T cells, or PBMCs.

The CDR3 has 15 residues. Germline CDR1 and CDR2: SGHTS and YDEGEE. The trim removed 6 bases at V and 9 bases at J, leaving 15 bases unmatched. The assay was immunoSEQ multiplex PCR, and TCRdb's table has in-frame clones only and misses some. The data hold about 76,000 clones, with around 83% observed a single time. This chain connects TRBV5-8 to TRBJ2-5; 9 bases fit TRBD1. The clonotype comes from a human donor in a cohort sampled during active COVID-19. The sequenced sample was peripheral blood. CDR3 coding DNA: TGTGCCAGCACCCCCGGAGGGACAGGGTCCTGGGCCCAGTACTTC. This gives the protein CASTPGGTGSWAQYF.